The clone carrying this TCR beta chain was seen many times. The antigen is undetermined. This specimen comes from a study of blood T cells in healthy people across ages. Points from the study as a whole: There was no known CMV status for donors, so expanded clonotype changes were possibly confounded. Estimates of total diversity, which came from one million sequenced T cells, were considered to be underestimates.

Primed by a sample-barcoded 5' primer and a J-beta primer mix, a second PCR proceeded for 7 to 11 cycles. TCRdb re-derived calls from the 5' RACE reads in MiXCR, one entry per CDR3 protein. The data contain about 780,000 distinct CDR3 sequences, 35% to 50% of them singletons. The CDR3 covers 15 residues. Germline CDR1 reads MNHEY; CDR2 reads SVGEGT. Between the trimmed V and J ends, which lost 1 base and 0 bases, there was a span of 6 bases. The people who gave samples were healthy Caucasians from Russia, aged roughly 6 to 90. The specimen sequenced was blood. The chain carries TRBV6-2 or TRBV6-3 and TRBJ2-2; D unclear. The receptor's source is a man older than 75 in good health. CDR3: CASSYYRANTGELFF. CDR3 DNA: TGTGCCAGCAGTTACTACCGAGCGAACACCGGGGAGCTGTTTTTT.